A single sample gave rise to the 31 T cell receptor beta chains below, sequenced in a study of blood T cells in healthy people across ages. A second PCR, run for about 7 to 11 cycles, used a sample-barcoded 5' primer plus a J-beta primer mix. MiXCR, run by TCRdb on the 5' RACE reads, gives a single entry per CDR3 protein. The repertoire holds hundreds of thousands of distinct CDR3 sequences, with roughly 25% as singletons. The data were also submitted as part of a second study, on T cells of mothers and their children.

Sample: blood. These receptors all come from a boy under 18 in good health.

This clonotype was seen more than once but under ten times. The rearrangement joins TRBV20-1 to TRBJ2-7; D is undetermined. The CDR3 contains 15 residues. Trimming took off 0 bases at V and 1 base at J, with 13 bases between the two ends. Germline CDR1 reads DFQATT; CDR2 reads SNEGSKA (reference sequence). The CDR3 DNA reads as TGCAGTGCTAGAGATCTCACTGGAACGTCCTACGAGCAGTACTTC. Its protein is CSARDLTGTSYEQYF.

This chain joins TRBV12-3 or TRBV12-4 and TRBJ1-2, with 10 bases that match TRBD1. CDR3 size: 13 residues. J lost 6 bases, V lost 7 bases, and 5 bases had no gene match. The chain's CDR3 is CASTRTGGNGYTF. CDR3 bases: TGTGCCAGCACTCGGACAGGGGGTAATGGCTACACCTTC.

This chain's CDR3 is CATSSKSYNEQFF. CDR3 DNA: TGTGCCACCAGTTCCAAATCCTACAATGAGCAGTTCTTC. The gene calls are TRBV24-1 and TRBJ2-1; D uncertain. Looked up from germline, CDR1 is KGHDR and CDR2 is SFDVKD. The V and J ends lost 6 bases and 1 base respectively, with 6 bases between them. The CDR3 consists of 13 residues.

This chain uses TRBV15 with TRBJ2-2; no reliable D call. Germline values: CDR1 LNHNV, CDR2 YYDKDF (reference sequence). Between the trimmed V and J ends, which lost 4 bases and 4 bases, there was a span of 19 bases. The CDR3 spans 17 residues. This CDR3 is CATSTPPHQPSTGELFF. DNA for the CDR3: TGTGCCACCAGCACCCCTCCTCACCAGCCGAGCACCGGGGAGCTGTTTTTT.

Only a few counts were recorded for this clonotype. The V and J genes are TRBV6-5 and TRBJ2-7; weak D call: TRBD2 (6 bases). The CDR3 has 12 amino acids. V was cut by 1 base and J by 7 bases, with 8 bases left in between. Germline lookup yields CDR1 MNHEY and CDR2 SVGAGI. The CDR3: CASSYFGGEQYF. The DNA for the CDR3 is TGTGCCAGCAGTTACTTCGGAGGGGAGCAGTACTTC.

The chain carries TRBV5-1 and TRBJ2-2; TRBD1 matches 8 bases. Per germline, CDR1 SGHRS and CDR2 YFSETQ. The V segment lost 5 bases and the J segment 2 bases; nucleotides outside the gene matches: 5. There are 15 residues in the CDR3. In DNA form, the CDR3 reads TGCGCCAGCAGTATGACAGGGGCCAACACCGGGGAGCTGTTTTTT. Protein product: CASSMTGANTGELFF.

V usage is TRBV11-2 and J usage is TRBJ2-3, with D hard to call. This CDR3 is 14 amino acids long. Per germline, CDR1 SGHAT and CDR2 FQNNGV. V was trimmed by 1 base and J by 4 bases, leaving 9 bases between them. CDR3 loop: CASSLGAAPDTQYF. CDR3 nucleotides: TGTGCCAGCAGCTTAGGGGCAGCCCCAGATACGCAGTATTTT. Combining the CDR3 with reference TRBV11-2 and TRBJ2-3 gives the whole variable domain EAGVAQSPRYKIIEKRQSVAFWCNPISGHATLYWYQQILGQGPKLLIQFQNNGVVDDSQLPKDRFSAERLKGVDSTLKIQPAKLEDSAVYLCASSLGAAPDTQYFGPGTRLTVL.

As concerns this clonotype: At one end, the junction sequence differs from germline, possibly due to a read error. V is TRBV29-1 and J is TRBJ2-3, with 10 bases lining up with TRBD1. In germline, CDR1 is SQVTM, CDR2 ANQGSEA. The CDR3 is 13 amino acids. The CDR3 DNA reads as TGCGGCGTTGGGACAGGGGGCACAGATACGCAGTATTTT. Its protein is CGVGTGGTDTQYF.

This clonotype was observed a few times. The CDR3 nucleotides are TGTGCCACCAGTGATTCAAGGGTGGATGAAAAACTGTTTTTT. Translated, it gives CATSDSRVDEKLFF. The chain carries TRBV24-1 and TRBJ1-4, with D unclear. The germline V gene encodes CDR1 KGHDR and CDR2 SFDVKD. This CDR3 is 14 amino acids long. Trimming removed 2 bases from V and 6 bases from J, with 9 bases in between.

The genes are TRBV7-2 and TRBJ1-2, with D uncertain. The CDR3 runs to 12 residues. Germline loops: CDR1 SGHTA, CDR2 FQGNSA. V lost 8 bases to trimming and J lost 4 bases, with 11 bases between them. Here the CDR3 reads CASALGTYGYTF. CDR3 nucleotides: TGTGCCAGCGCACTGGGAACCTATGGCTACACCTTC.

The sample holds a few counts of this clonotype. The genes are TRBV29-1 and TRBJ2-5; possibly TRBD1 for D (5 bases). The DNA matches TRBJ2-1 better at its end, which makes the J call doubtful. Germline-derived CDR1 and CDR2 are SQVTM and ANQGSEA. The CDR3 is 15 amino acids. The CDR3 protein is CSVEDPGLRYNEQFF. CDR3 nucleotides: TGCAGCGTTGAAGATCCAGGGCTGCGATACAATGAGCAGTTCTTC.

This clonotype has more than one count but fewer than ten. V is TRBV9 and J is TRBJ2-5, with 10 bases identical to TRBD2. With 4 bases clipped from V and 2 bases from J, the junction kept 11 bases outside the gene matches. CDR3 length: 17 amino acids. Germline values: CDR1 SGDLS, CDR2 YYNGEE. The DNA for the CDR3 is TGTGCCAGCAGCTCTCGGCTAGCGGGAGCCCATCAAGAGACCCAGTACTTC. As protein: CASSSRLAGAHQETQYF.

This clonotype appeared a few times. The chain couples TRBV2 to TRBJ2-3, with 9 positions matching TRBD2. Germline-derived CDR1 and CDR2 are SNHLY and FYNNEI. J lost 3 bases, V lost 4 bases, and 2 bases had no gene match. The CDR3 consists of 14 residues. This CDR3 reads CASSATSGTDTQYF. The DNA for the CDR3 is TGTGCCAGCAGTGCAACTAGCGGGACAGATACGCAGTATTTT.

This clonotype was counted a single time. The chain employs TRBV7-6 and TRBJ2-7, with TRBD1 identical over 9 bases. CDR3 size: 16 residues. CDR1 is SGHVS, CDR2 FNYEAQ, per germline. V lost 5 bases and J lost 2; bases outside the gene matches: 10. CDR3 DNA: TGTGCCAGCAGCCCAACCGCCGGGACAGGGACCTACGAGCAGTACTTC. As protein: CASSPTAGTGTYEQYF.

This clonotype was observed at least ten times. This chain links TRBV5-1 with TRBJ1-4; tentatively, D is TRBD1 (5 bases). V was trimmed by 4 bases and J by 0 bases, leaving 13 bases between them. CDR1 and CDR2 from the germline V gene are SGHRS and YFSETQ. The CDR3 totals 16 residues. The CDR3 sequence is CASSIGTVATNEKLFF. The CDR3 coding sequence is TGCGCCAGCAGCATCGGGACGGTAGCAACTAATGAAAAACTGTTTTTT.

The chain employs TRBV3-1 and TRBJ1-1; TRBD1 matches at 9 bases. This CDR3 has 15 amino acids. The junction had 7 bases not matched to a gene; V was cut back by 3 bases and J by 5 bases. Germline V gene data show CDR1 as LGHDT and CDR2 as YNNKEL (reference sequence). CDR3 residues: CASSHPGQGGTEAFF. In nucleotides, the CDR3 is TGTGCCAGCAGCCATCCGGGACAGGGTGGAACTGAAGCTTTCTTT.

There are a few counts of this clonotype. The rearrangement joins TRBV4-3 to TRBJ2-5, with D perhaps assigned TRBD1 or TRBD2 (5 bases each). This CDR3 spans 17 amino acids. The germline V gene has CDR1 LGHNA and CDR2 YSLEER. V dropped 0 bases and J dropped 1 base, with 15 bases sitting between them. The CDR3 loop is CASSQDQPWGTQETQYF. CDR3 DNA sequence: TGCGCCAGCAGCCAAGATCAGCCCTGGGGGACCCAAGAGACCCAGTACTTC.

The J gene is TRBJ1-5, the V gene TRBV28; tentatively, D is TRBD1 (5 bases). Trimming cost V 3 bases and J 5 bases, with 8 bases left between them. Germline CDR1 is MDHEN and CDR2 is SYDVKM. The CDR3 totals 13 residues. The CDR3 sequence: CASSFEGHQPQHF. In nucleotides, the CDR3 is TGTGCCAGCAGTTTTGAGGGACATCAGCCCCAGCATTTT.

This chain links TRBV7-2 with TRBJ2-3; 8 bases match TRBD1. The CDR3 covers 16 residues. Germline assignment: CDR1 SGHTA and CDR2 FQGNSA. V gave up 0 bases and J gave up 6 bases; unmatched junction bases: 8. The CDR3 DNA reads TGTGCCAGCAGCTTAGCGGGGCAGGGGGCTAGGGATACGCAGTATTTT. Its translation is CASSLAGQGARDTQYF.

This chain links TRBV3-1 with TRBJ2-7; the match to TRBD2 covers 11 bases. CDR3 length: 15 residues. Germline CDR1 and CDR2: LGHDT and YNNKEL (reference sequence). J lost 3 bases, V lost 2 bases, and 3 bases had no gene match. The CDR3 here is CASSQQTSGSYEQYF. CDR3 DNA sequence: TGTGCCAGCAGCCAACAAACTAGCGGGAGCTACGAGCAGTACTTC.

The V and J genes are TRBV20-1 and TRBJ2-7; TRBD2 might be the D (6 bases). Germline V gene lookup returns CDR1 DFQATT and CDR2 SNEGSKA (reference sequence). Trimming pared 3 bases from V and 5 bases from J, leaving 23 bases between. CDR3 size: 16 residues. CDR3 sequence reads: CSAREGRSYLADEQYF. CDR3 coding DNA: TGCAGTGCTAGGGAGGGTCGGAGCTATCTGGCCGACGAGCAGTACTTC.

This clonotype has just a few counts. The chain employs TRBV29-1 and TRBJ2-1, with 7 bases that match TRBD2. CDR3 size: 14 residues. V shed 4 bases and J 9 bases; nucleotides not matched to a gene: 12. The V gene's germline CDR1 is SQVTM and CDR2 ANQGSEA. CDR3 sequence (DNA): TGCAGCGTTGGGGCTGGACTAGTAACCCCTGAGCAGTTCTTC. This translates into CSVGAGLVTPEQFF.

The V and J genes are TRBV7-8 and TRBJ2-1; 8 bases are shared with TRBD2. In germline, CDR1 is SGHVS, CDR2 FQNEAQ. After removal of 3 bases from V and 6 bases from J, the junction contained 4 bases not matched to a gene. The CDR3 sequence is 14 residues long. CDR3: CASSFFGTSNEQFF. The CDR3 DNA reads TGTGCCAGCAGCTTTTTCGGGACTAGCAATGAGCAGTTCTTC.

This clonotype was seen a single time. V gene TRBV7-9 combines with J gene TRBJ2-1; D may be TRBD2 (7 bases). The tail of the sequence fits TRBJ2-7 better, so the J call may be wrong. The germline V gene encodes CDR1 SEHNR and CDR2 FQNEAQ (reference sequence). The CDR3 has 14 amino acids. CDR3 in amino acids: CASSLKGGLNEQYF. CDR3 nucleotides: TGTGCCAGCAGCTTAAAGGGGGGGCTCAACGAGCAGTACTTC.

A few counts support this clonotype. This sequence joins TRBV6-1 and TRBJ2-1, with 16 bases fitting TRBD2. In germline, CDR1 is MNHNS, CDR2 SASEGT. The length of the CDR3 is 19 residues. Losses at the gene ends were 7 bases for V and 5 bases for J; bases not matched to a gene: 14. The chain's CDR3 is CASTPMGLAGGLFNNEQFF. CDR3 coding DNA: TGTGCCAGCACCCCAATGGGACTAGCGGGAGGGCTATTTAACAATGAGCAGTTCTTC.

V gene TRBV7-3 combines with J gene TRBJ2-5, with D possibly being TRBD2 (5 bases). The J call may be wrong; the DNA end is better matched by TRBJ2-1. From germline, CDR1 is SGHTA and CDR2 FQGTGA. The length of the CDR3 is 15 residues. CDR3 bases: TGTGCCAGCAGCGCGGCGGGCTATGAGGGCGATGAGCAGTTCTTC. It encodes CASSAAGYEGDEQFF.

This clonotype was seen a handful of times. The gene calls are TRBV6-5 and TRBJ2-5; 11 bases map to TRBD2. Germline CDR1 MNHEY, CDR2 SVGAGI. This CDR3 region has 16 residues. With 2 bases clipped from V and 1 base from J, the junction kept 3 bases outside the gene matches. The CDR3 coding sequence is TGTGCCAGCAGTTACGGTGGACTAGCGGGCCAAGAGACCCAGTACTTC. It codes for CASSYGGLAGQETQYF.

The gene calls are TRBV20-1 and TRBJ2-7, with 10 bases aligning to TRBD2. Trimming removed 5 bases from V and 5 bases from J; junction bases left unmatched: 15. The CDR3 sequence is 16 residues long. Per the germline V gene, CDR1 is DFQATT and CDR2 is SNEGSKA (reference sequence). In nucleotides, the CDR3 is TGCAGTGCTCAATCGGGGCTAGCGGGAGTAATGGACGAGCAGTACTTC. Translated: CSAQSGLAGVMDEQYF.

Here the CDR3 DNA reads TGTGCCAGCAGTGAACAGGGGGCCGGTGGCTACACCTTC. It yields the protein CASSEQGAGGYTF. The chain combines TRBV2 with TRBJ1-2; 8 bases are a match to TRBD1. V was clipped by 2 bases and J by 7 bases; unmatched bases: 3. Germline CDR1 SNHLY, CDR2 FYNNEI. The CDR3 consists of 13 residues.

Turning to this clonotype: Possible read error: a much larger clone is one base away. The gene calls are TRBV20-1 and TRBJ2-5; unclear D gene. This CDR3 region has 12 residues. Germline V gene sequence: CDR1 DFQATT, CDR2 SNEGSKA (reference sequence). V was trimmed by 0 bases and J by 3 bases, leaving 5 bases between them. The CDR3 reads CSARDLEETQYF. The CDR3 DNA is TGCAGTGCTAGAGATCTAGAAGAGACCCAGTACTTC.

This chain links TRBV6-1 with TRBJ2-7; 9 bases match TRBD2. Germline V gene sequence: CDR1 MNHNS, CDR2 SASEGT. V dropped 0 bases and J dropped 3; count of bases not matched to a gene: 9. This CDR3 region has 17 residues. The CDR3 coding sequence is TGTGCCAGCAGTGAAGCGGTCGGGGGTAGCGGGGGCTACGAGCAGTACTTC. Protein product: CASSEAVGGSGGYEQYF.